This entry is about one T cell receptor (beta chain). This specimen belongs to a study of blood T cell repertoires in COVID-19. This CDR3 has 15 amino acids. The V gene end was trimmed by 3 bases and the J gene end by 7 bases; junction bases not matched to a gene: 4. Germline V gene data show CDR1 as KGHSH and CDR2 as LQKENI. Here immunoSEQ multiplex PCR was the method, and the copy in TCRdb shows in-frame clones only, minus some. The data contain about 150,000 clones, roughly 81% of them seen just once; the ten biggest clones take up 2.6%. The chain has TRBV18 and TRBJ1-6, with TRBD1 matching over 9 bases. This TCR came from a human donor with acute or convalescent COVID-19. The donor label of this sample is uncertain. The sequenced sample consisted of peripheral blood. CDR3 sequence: CASSPRTGENSPLHF. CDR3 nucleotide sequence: TGTGCCAGCTCACCCCGGACAGGGGAGAATTCACCCCTCCACTTT.